This T cell receptor beta chain was obtained from a study of blood T cell repertoires in COVID-19 (dated by TCRdb to between 2020 and 2021). About the study as a whole: The collaborator samples originated in the United States, Italy and Spain and spanned the acute and convalescent phases of COVID-19. The prospective study material was composed of cDNA or gDNA derived from T cells, B-cell-depleted T cells, or PBMCs. The dataset comprised deeply sampled blood TCRbeta repertoires from subjects exposed to, actively infected with, or recovered from COVID-19. The repertoires were released in a freely available public database intended as a resource for research on the immune response to SARS-CoV-2. The samples were drawn from the first 160 participants of the ongoing ImmuneRACE study and from 1,254 subjects provided by 6 global collaborators. Nearly every sample came with metadata listing a de-identified subject ID, COVID-19 status, age in years and sex. Where HLA class I and class II types were available, the types were taken from metadata supplied by the sample provider, not from assay-based typing.

The immunoSEQ Assay, a bias-controlled multiplex PCR, was used to amplify TCRbeta CDR3 regions from genomic DNA. On the study's bioinformatics: Nucleated cell counts per sample were estimated from amplification of reference gene primers within the assay. To quantify the absolute abundance of each unique TCRbeta CDR3 rearrangement, sequence reads were collapsed and filtered. For each sample, productive Simpson clonality was calculated by taking the square root of Simpson's diversity index across productive rearrangements. This is the immuneACCESS table as TCRdb keeps it, with only in-frame sequences that have V and J called. A part of the clones is gone; compared with another copy, unresolved V genes explain less than half, and the rest is unexplained. From that table come the V and J calls and clone size; the DNA was used to work out D and trimming. Recorded for this sample are roughly 80,000 clones; approximately 88% of them occurred a single time. The leading ten clones occupy approximately 4.9% of the sample.

What the authors observed across the whole study: Clinical and demographic metadata were provided uncurated, with the amount varying by source and participant.

This clone was seen only a few times. Its antigen is not yet known. Base quality data are lacking; no much larger clone is found one base away. Each collaborating institution followed its own protocols to collect whole blood in K2EDTA tubes. Collaborator samples were shipped for TCRbeta analysis as frozen whole blood, isolated PBMCs, or DNA extracted from either sample type. The CDR3 has 13 amino acids, counting the end cysteine and phenylalanine. CDR3 DNA is the only sequence kept; it has 39 bases, read in frame from the first base. Trimming at the junction amounts to 7 bases on V and 7 bases on J, and the germline ends lie 17 bases apart. Via the germline V gene (reference sequence), CDR1 is LNHDA and CDR2 SQIVND.

Recombination linked TRBV19 to TRBJ2-7, with a weak D call of TRBD1 (6 bases match). The TCR originated in a woman aged 80 or over with active or convalescent COVID-19. The sequenced material came from peripheral blood. The bases are TGTGCCAGTAATAATGTGGGGGCGCGGGAGCAGTACTTC. It codes for CASNNVGAREQYF.